The present entry profiles one T cell receptor beta chain with its context. This entry is derived from a study of CD8+CD57+ T cells in acquired aplastic anemia. The study profiled TCR beta VDJ and CDR3 using genomic DNA as template. Each CDR3 protein gets one entry after TCRdb re-called the reads with MiXCR. The table includes more than 250,000 distinct CDR3 sequences, 55% to 65% detected once. The origin of this receptor is a human donor with severe aplastic anemia or a healthy control (not recorded which). Input material: sorted CD4+, CD8+, or CD8+CD57+ T cells (not recorded which) from PBMCs.

The CDR3 reads CASSEIGTHMNTEAFF. CDR3 coding DNA: TGTGCCAGCAGTGAAATAGGGACACACATGAACACTGAAGCTTTCTTT. The chain carries TRBV2 and TRBJ1-1; D is possibly TRBD1 (6 bases). Germline CDR1 SNHLY, CDR2 FYNNEI. The CDR3 runs 16 residues. The V end was cut by 2 bases, the J end by 0 bases, with 13 bases between.